This T cell receptor (beta chain) was retrieved from a study of blood T cell repertoires in COVID-19. The repertoire was sequenced with immunoSEQ multiplex PCR; TCRdb's copy has only in-frame clones and lacks some. Among about 90,000 clones listed, 80% to 95% were seen once. This sequence was found in a woman aged 60-70 years with active COVID-19. What was sequenced was peripheral blood.

As DNA, the CDR3 is TGTGCCAGCAGCTTCTCTAGCGGGGGGGCGTACGAGCAGTACTTC. Its translation: CASSFSSGGAYEQYF. The chain links TRBV7-6 to TRBJ2-7; 12 bases fit TRBD2. The CDR3 covers 15 residues. Germline V gene data show CDR1 as SGHVS and CDR2 as FNYEAQ. V dropped 3 bases and J dropped 4; count of bases not matched to a gene: 4.